What follows are 5 T cell receptor beta chains derived from one specimen sequenced in a study of identical twins. TCRdb re-analysed the 5' RACE reads in MiXCR, keeping a single row per CDR3 protein. The profile shows 450,000 or so distinct CDR3 sequences, approximately 15% of them singletons. These same records also appear under a second study, on yellow fever vaccine responses in identical twins.

Sequenced material: CD4+ T cells sorted from blood. The receptors derive from a woman in her late teens or twenties in good health.

This clonotype came up a few times. The chain uses TRBV20-1 and TRBJ2-7; maybe TRBD1 (5 bases). Looked up from germline, CDR1 is DFQATT and CDR2 is SNEGSKA (reference sequence). The CDR3 is 15 residues long. Deletions cut 1 base from V and 3 bases from J, with 16 bases between. CDR3 sequence (DNA): TGCAGTGCTAGAGCACCCGTTGGGGCCGGCTACGAGCAGTACTTC. Its protein product is CSARAPVGAGYEQYF.

This clonotype was seen a handful of times. This rearrangement joins TRBV20-1 to TRBJ2-1; D is unclear. From germline, CDR1 is DFQATT and CDR2 SNEGSKA (reference sequence). The CDR3 runs to 16 residues. V lost 3 bases and J lost 2, with 17 bases in between. DNA of the CDR3: TGCAGTGCTAGGGTCTACTCGTTGGGCCCCTACAATGAGCAGTTCTTC. Amino acid sequence: CSARVYSLGPYNEQFF.

The sample holds a few counts of this clonotype. V gene TRBV7-3 combines with J gene TRBJ2-1; D possibly corresponds to TRBD2 (5 bases). The CDR3 contains 15 residues. Per germline, CDR1 SGHTA and CDR2 FQGTGA. V lost 1 base and J 4 bases, leaving 11 bases between the germline ends. The CDR3 DNA reads as TGTGCCAGCAGCTTAAATCGAGGGATTTACAATGAGCAGTTCTTC. Its translation: CASSLNRGIYNEQFF. The full variable domain, its missing parts supplied by reference TRBV7-3 and TRBJ2-1, is GAGVSQTPSNKVTEKGKYVELRCDPISGHTALYWYRQSLGQGPEFLIYFQGTGAADDSGLPNDRFFAVRPEGSVSTLKIQRTERGDSAVYLCASSLNRGIYNEQFFGPGTRLTVL.

The rearrangement links TRBV20-1 to TRBJ2-1, with D tentatively TRBD2 (6 bases). V was clipped by 3 bases and J by 0 bases, with 15 bases between them. The germline gives CDR1 DFQATT, CDR2 SNEGSKA (reference sequence). The CDR3 consists of 16 residues. DNA for the CDR3: TGCAGTGCTAGGGTCGCGGGCGGGGACTCCTACAATGAGCAGTTCTTC. Its translation is CSARVAGGDSYNEQFF.

This clonotype showed up just a few times. The chain uses TRBV20-1 and TRBJ1-1, with D tentatively TRBD1 (6 bases). The germline V gene has CDR1 DFQATT and CDR2 SNEGSKA (reference sequence). The CDR3 contains 13 residues. Trimming shortened V by 2 bases and J by 12 bases, and 19 bases separated the two germline ends. CDR3 protein: CSARSGGIVVPFF. As DNA, the CDR3 is TGCAGTGCTAGATCTGGGGGCATCGTCGTACCTTTCTTT.